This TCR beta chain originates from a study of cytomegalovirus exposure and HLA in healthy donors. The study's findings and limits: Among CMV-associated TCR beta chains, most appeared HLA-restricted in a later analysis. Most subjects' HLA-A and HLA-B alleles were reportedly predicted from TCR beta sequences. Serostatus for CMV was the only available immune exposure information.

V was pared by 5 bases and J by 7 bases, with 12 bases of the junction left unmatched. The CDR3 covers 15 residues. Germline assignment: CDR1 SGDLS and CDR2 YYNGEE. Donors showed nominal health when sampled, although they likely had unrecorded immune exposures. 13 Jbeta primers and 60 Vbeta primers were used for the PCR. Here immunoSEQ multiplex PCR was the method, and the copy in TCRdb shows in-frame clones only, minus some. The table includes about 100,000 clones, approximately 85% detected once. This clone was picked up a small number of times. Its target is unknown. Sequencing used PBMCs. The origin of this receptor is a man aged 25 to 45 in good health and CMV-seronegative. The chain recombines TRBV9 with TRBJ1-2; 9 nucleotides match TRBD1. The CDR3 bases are TGTGCCAGCAGTAAAACCGGACAGGGGCTGGCTGGCTACACCTTC. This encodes CASSKTGQGLAGYTF.